Following are 5 T cell receptor beta chains from one sample sequenced in a study of T cell changes during pregnancy in multiple sclerosis. The data were produced by immunoSEQ multiplex PCR, yet TCRdb's version contains in-frame clones alone and is incomplete. The sample includes about 84,000 clones, 94% seen only once; the top ten take more than 0.95%. Sequences were derived from peripheral blood, sampled in the second trimester of pregnancy. These receptors all come from a female donor in good health, enrolled as a control in a pregnancy study.

V usage is TRBV28 and J usage is TRBJ2-7, with 9 bases identical to TRBD2. The CDR3 consists of 16 residues. CDR1 MDHEN and CDR2 SYDVKM come from the germline V gene. J was trimmed by 3 bases and V by 5 bases; bases with no gene match: 11. CDR3 in amino acids: CASSPPAAGGFYEQYF. Here the CDR3 DNA reads TGTGCCAGCAGTCCTCCAGCAGCGGGGGGTTTCTACGAGCAGTACTTC.

This clone showed up just once. V and J are TRBV30 and TRBJ2-3; TRBD2 aligns across 11 bases. The V and J ends lost 0 bases and 6 bases, in that order; junction bases with no gene match: 5. The CDR3 consists of 15 residues. From germline, CDR1 is GTSNPN and CDR2 SVGIG (reference sequence). The CDR3 nucleotides are TGTGCCTGGAGTGTGCTAGCGGGAGGTACGGATACGCAGTATTTT. The encoded protein is CAWSVLAGGTDTQYF.

The chain combines TRBV15 with TRBJ2-7, with D perhaps matching TRBD2 (5 bases). Germline values: CDR1 LNHNV, CDR2 YYDKDF (reference sequence). V was trimmed by 1 base and J by 3 bases, leaving 16 bases between them. The CDR3 covers 16 residues. The CDR3 coding sequence is TGTGCCACCAGCAGAGGAAGGACCACAGACTACTACGAGCAGTACTTC. It encodes CATSRGRTTDYYEQYF.

The chain is built from TRBV5-1 and TRBJ1-1, with 7 nucleotides matching TRBD1. The CDR3 has 15 residues. Germline V lookup: CDR1 SGHRS, CDR2 YFSETQ. V shed 0 bases and J 5 bases; nucleotides not matched to a gene: 7. CDR3 loop: CASSLVAGGGTEAFF. In nucleotides, the CDR3 is TGCGCCAGCAGCTTGGTAGCAGGGGGTGGGACTGAAGCTTTCTTT.

The chain combines TRBV5-1 with TRBJ2-2; weak D call: TRBD2 (5 bases). Germline V gene sequence: CDR1 SGHRS, CDR2 YFSETQ. The CDR3 runs 15 residues. Trimming pared 0 bases from V and 6 bases from J, leaving 12 bases between. The CDR3 DNA follows: TGCGCCAGCAGCTTGGGGACGGTCGGGGCCGGGGAGCTGTTTTTT. Its protein product is CASSLGTVGAGELFF.